This paragraph covers one T cell receptor (beta chain) sequence. In the original processing: Reference gene primer amplification gave estimated nucleated cell counts. Assay used: immunoSEQ multiplex PCR; TCRdb lists only in-frame clones, some missing. Clonal size and the V and J genes are those of that table, whereas D and trimming came from the DNA. The repertoire holds under 150,000 clones, roughly 84% seen once, with 3.4% in the top ten. The sample originates from a study of blood T cell repertoires in COVID-19. Background on the study: The United States, Italy and Spain were the sources of the acute and convalescent COVID-19 samples. T cells, B-cell-depleted T cells, or PBMCs provided the cDNA or gDNA that served as material.

V gave up 5 bases and J gave up 4 bases, with 13 bases separating them. The CDR3 loop spans 14 amino acids. CDR1 is SGHTA, CDR2 FQGNSA, per germline. V usage is TRBV7-2 and J usage is TRBJ2-3; D is ambiguous. Source material: peripheral blood. The sequence was obtained from a man aged 35-49 years with acute or convalescent COVID-19. CDR3 loop: CASSPSRAADTQYF. In nucleotides, the CDR3 is TGTGCCAGCAGCCCTAGTCGAGCTGCAGATACGCAGTATTTT. The full variable domain, with the rest looked up from reference TRBV7-2 and TRBJ2-3, is GAGVSQSPSNKVTEKGKDVELRCDPISGHTALYWYRQSLGQGLEFLIYFQGNSAPDKSGLPSDRFSAERTGGSVSTLTIQRTQQEDSAVYLCASSPSRAADTQYFGPGTRLTVL.